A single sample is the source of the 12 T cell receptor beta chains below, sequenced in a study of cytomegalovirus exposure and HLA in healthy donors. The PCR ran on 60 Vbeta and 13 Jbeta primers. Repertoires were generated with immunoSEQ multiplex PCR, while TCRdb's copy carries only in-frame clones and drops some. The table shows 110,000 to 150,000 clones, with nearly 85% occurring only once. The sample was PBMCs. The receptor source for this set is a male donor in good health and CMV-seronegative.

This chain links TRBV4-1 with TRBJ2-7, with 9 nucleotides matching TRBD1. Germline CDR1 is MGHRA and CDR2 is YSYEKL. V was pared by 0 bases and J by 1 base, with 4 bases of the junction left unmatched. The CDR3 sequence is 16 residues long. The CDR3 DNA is TGCGCCAGCAGCCAAGAGACCGGGACAGGGTCCTACGAGCAGTACTTC. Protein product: CASSQETGTGSYEQYF.

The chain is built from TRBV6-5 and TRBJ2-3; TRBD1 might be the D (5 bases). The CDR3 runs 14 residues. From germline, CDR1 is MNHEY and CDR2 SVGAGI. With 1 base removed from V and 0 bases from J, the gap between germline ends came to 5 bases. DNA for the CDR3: TGTGCCAGCAGTTACTACAGGAGCACAGATACGCAGTATTTT. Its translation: CASSYYRSTDTQYF.

The CDR3 here is CASSLGPGLGANVLTF. DNA for the CDR3: TGCGCCAGCAGCTTGGGGCCGGGACTTGGGGCCAACGTCCTGACTTTC. The chain recombines TRBV5-1 with TRBJ2-6; perhaps TRBD2 as D (6 bases). Per the germline V gene, CDR1 is SGHRS and CDR2 is YFSETQ. The germline V and J ends were trimmed by 0 bases and 3 bases, with 10 bases remaining between them. This CDR3 region has 16 residues.

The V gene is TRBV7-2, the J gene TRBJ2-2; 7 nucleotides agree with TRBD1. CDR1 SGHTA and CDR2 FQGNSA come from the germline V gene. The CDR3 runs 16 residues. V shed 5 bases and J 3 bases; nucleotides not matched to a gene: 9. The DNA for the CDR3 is TGTGCCAGCAGCAATCTTGGACAGGAATACACCGGGGAGCTGTTTTTT. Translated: CASSNLGQEYTGELFF. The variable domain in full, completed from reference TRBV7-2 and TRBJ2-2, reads GAGVSQSPSNKVTEKGKDVELRCDPISGHTALYWYRQSLGQGLEFLIYFQGNSAPDKSGLPSDRFSAERTGGSVSTLTIQRTQQEDSAVYLCASSNLGQEYTGELFFGEGSRLTVL.

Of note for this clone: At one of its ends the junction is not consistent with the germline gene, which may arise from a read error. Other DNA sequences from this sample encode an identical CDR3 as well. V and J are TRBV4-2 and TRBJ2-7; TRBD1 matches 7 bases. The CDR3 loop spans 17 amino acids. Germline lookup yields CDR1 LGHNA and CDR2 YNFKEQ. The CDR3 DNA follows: TGTGCCAGTAGCCAAGGCTCGACAGGGTATACTACTACGAGGCAGTACTTC. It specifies CASSQGSTGYTTTRQYF.

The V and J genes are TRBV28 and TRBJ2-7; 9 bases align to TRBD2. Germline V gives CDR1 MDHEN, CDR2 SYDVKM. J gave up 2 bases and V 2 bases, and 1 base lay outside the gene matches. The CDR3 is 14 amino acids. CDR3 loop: CASSLAGGAYEQYF. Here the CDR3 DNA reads TGTGCCAGCAGTTTAGCGGGAGGGGCCTACGAGCAGTACTTC.

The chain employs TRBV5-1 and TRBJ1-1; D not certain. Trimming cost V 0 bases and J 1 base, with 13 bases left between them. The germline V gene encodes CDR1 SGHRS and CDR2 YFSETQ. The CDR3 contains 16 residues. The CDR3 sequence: CASSLGAEKPNTEAFF. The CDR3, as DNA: TGCGCCAGCAGCTTGGGAGCGGAGAAACCGAACACTGAAGCTTTCTTT.

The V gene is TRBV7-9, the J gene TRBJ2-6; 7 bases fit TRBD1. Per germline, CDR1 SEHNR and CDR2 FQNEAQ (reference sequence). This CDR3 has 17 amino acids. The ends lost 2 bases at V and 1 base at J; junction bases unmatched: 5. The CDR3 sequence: CASSLKKGASGANVLTF. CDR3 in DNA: TGTGCCAGCAGCTTAAAGAAGGGGGCGTCTGGGGCCAACGTCCTGACTTTC.

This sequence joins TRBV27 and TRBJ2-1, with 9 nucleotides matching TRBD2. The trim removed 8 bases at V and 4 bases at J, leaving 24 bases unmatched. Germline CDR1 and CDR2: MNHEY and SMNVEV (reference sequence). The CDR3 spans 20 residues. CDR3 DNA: TGTGCCAGCTTGGGGGCTCATCAGGGCCTAGCGGGAAACGGATACAATGAGCAGTTCTTC. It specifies CASLGAHQGLAGNGYNEQFF.

The CDR3 is CASSDPTSGSSGDTQYF. DNA for the CDR3: TGTGCCAGCAGTGACCCGACTAGCGGGAGTTCTGGAGATACGCAGTATTTT. The chain uses TRBV6-1 and TRBJ2-3; 12 bases are a match to TRBD2. The CDR3 loop spans 17 amino acids. The germline V gene has CDR1 MNHNS and CDR2 SASEGT. The junction had 9 bases not matched to a gene; V was cut back by 3 bases and J by 5 bases.

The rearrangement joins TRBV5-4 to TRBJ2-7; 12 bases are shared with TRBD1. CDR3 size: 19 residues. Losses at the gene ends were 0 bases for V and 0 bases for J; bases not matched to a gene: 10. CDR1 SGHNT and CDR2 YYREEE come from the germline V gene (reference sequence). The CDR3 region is CASSLVRDRGRKSSYEQYF. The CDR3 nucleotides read TGTGCCAGCAGCTTGGTACGGGACAGGGGGCGAAAGAGCTCCTACGAGCAGTACTTC.

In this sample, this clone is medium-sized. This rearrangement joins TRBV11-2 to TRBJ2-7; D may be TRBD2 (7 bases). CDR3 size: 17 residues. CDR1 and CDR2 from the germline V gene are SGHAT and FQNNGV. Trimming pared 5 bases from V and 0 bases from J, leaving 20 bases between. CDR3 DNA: TGTGCCAGCAGCCTAGGCCGTGGGGGGGCCGCCTCCTACGAGCAGTACTTC. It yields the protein CASSLGRGGAASYEQYF.